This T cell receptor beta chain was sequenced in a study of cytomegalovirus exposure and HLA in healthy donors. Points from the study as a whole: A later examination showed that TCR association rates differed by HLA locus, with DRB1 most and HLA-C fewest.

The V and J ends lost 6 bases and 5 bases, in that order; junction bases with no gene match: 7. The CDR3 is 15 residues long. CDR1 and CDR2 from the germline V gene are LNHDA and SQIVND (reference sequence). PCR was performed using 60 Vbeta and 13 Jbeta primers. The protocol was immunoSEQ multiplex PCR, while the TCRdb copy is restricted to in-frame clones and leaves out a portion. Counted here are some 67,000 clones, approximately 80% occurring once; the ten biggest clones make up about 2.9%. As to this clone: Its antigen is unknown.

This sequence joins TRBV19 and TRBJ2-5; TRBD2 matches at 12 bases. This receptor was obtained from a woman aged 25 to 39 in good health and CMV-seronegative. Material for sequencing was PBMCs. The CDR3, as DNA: TGTGCCAGTAGCAGACTAGCGGGGGACTGGGAGACCCAGTACTTC. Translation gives CASSRLAGDWETQYF.